This T cell receptor beta chain originates from a study of T-cell memory formation after mild COVID-19 (dated by TCRdb to the early 2020s). Broadly, across the study: TCR sequence clusters from the two donors were found to be largely donor specific. In a couple of donors, T-cell clones that expanded and contracted after mild COVID-19 were tracked by sequencing TCRalpha and TCRbeta repertoires over time. The cohort was made up of two young adult volunteers, one female and one male, who were previously healthy.

Sequencer: Illumina NovaSeq 6000. TCRalpha and TCRbeta cDNA libraries were constructed by 5'RACE with constant-segment primers, with sample barcodes and unique molecular identifiers being introduced. RNA was extracted from every sample with Trizol reagent. Amplification of the libraries took two PCR steps, and the second step added a second sample barcode plus Illumina TruSeq adapters. Sequencing of the libraries was done on an Illumina NovaSeq, producing 2 x 150 bp paired-end reads. The published analysis was carried out like this. With migec v1.2.7, reads were demultiplexed and then collapsed into UMI-guided consensus sequences. Using mixcr v2.1.11, UMI consensuses were aligned to TRA and TRB V and J templates and then assembled into clonotypes. A clonotype was counted as expanded or contracted only if both edgeR and NoisET called the change significant, with noise models trained on biological replicates. edgeR calls used a false discovery rate-adjusted p below 0.01 and a log2 fold-change threshold of 1. As an exploratory analysis of dynamics, max-normalized trajectories of the 1000 most abundant clonotypes were examined with PCA combined with hierarchical clustering. The CD4 or CD8 phenotype of responding clones was assigned using the separately sequenced CD4+ and CD8+ repertoires. The public sequencing data were trimmed at Q25 with fastp and processed into clonotypes with MiXCR by TCRdb, which kept only in-frame beta chains. Identical CDR3 protein sequences are pooled into one entry, listed with their most common genes and DNA. It is TCRdb's table, rather than the study itself, that gives the V and J calls and clone size. The sample records around 220,000 distinct CDR3 sequences, roughly 15% of which are singletons. The top ten constitute about 3.5% of the sample.

This clonotype appeared many times. Its antigen target is currently unknown. The input lacks base qualities; no much larger clone sits a single base away. Counted from cysteine to phenylalanine, this CDR3 has 17 amino acids. The kept DNA is CDR3 alone, 51 bases in frame from the first base. V is pruned by 6 bases and J by 8 bases, leaving 12 bases of the junction without a gene match. CDR1 and CDR2 are drawn from the germline V gene (reference sequence): SEHNR, FQNEAQ. Study-wide conclusions, independent of this receptor: Contracting CD4+ clones appeared mostly in the CM and EM memory subsets, whereas CD8+ clones were enriched in EMRA. The detection of some responding clones in pre-infection memory suggests that pre-existing cross-reactive memory T cells joined the SARS-CoV-2 response. Only a couple of mild cases were covered by the study, and larger cohorts that include severe cases with pre-infection samples were considered necessary. Balanced CD4/CD8 phenotypes were observed for clones contracting from day 15 to 85, whereas a bias towards CD4+ was observed for a second wave of clones expanding from day 15 to 37. SARS-CoV-2 specificity was not confirmed for the second-wave clones peaking on day 37.

PBMCs were isolated by Ficoll-Paque density gradient centrifugation. The chain is made from TRBV7-9 and TRBJ2-1, with 14 middle bases fitting TRBD2. This receptor was identified in a man between 18 and 29 years old who had mild COVID-19 (a few samples of this study predate the infection). The sample titles of this study are shuffled in the database, so cell type and time point are left out; the donor was told from shared clones. Material: PBMCs or a T cell subset sorted from them (not recorded which). The CDR3 region: CASREPGLAGARYEQFF. The sequenced DNA is TGTGCCAGCAGGGAACCGGGACTAGCGGGGGCGAGGTATGAGCAGTTCTTC.